Listed below are T cell receptor beta chains from one sample, sequenced in a study of T cells in Graves' hyperthyroidism and ophthalmopathy. Each CDR3 protein gets one entry after TCRdb re-called the multiplex PCR reads with MiXCR. The data show about 500,000 distinct CDR3 sequences, 15% to 20% seen once. The material sequenced was blood. These receptors were obtained from a woman aged 18-29 years with Graves' ophthalmopathy. CDR3s include the opening cysteine and the closing phenylalanine or tryptophan. The D gene is left open where the match is weak. Expanded clones get a size class; other rows say once, few or many, or leave the size out.

TRBV27	TRBD2	.	TRBJ2-7	TGTGCCAGCAGTCTCAGGACTAGCGGGGAGCAGTACTTC	CASSLRTSGEQYF
TRBV7-9	.	few	TRBJ2-2	TGTGCCAGCAGCTCCACCGGGGGCGCAAAAACCGGGGAGCTGTTTTTT	CASSSTGGAKTGELFF
TRBV2	TRBD2	many	TRBJ2-1	TGTGCCAGCAGTCCTAGCGGACTAGCATTCCATGAGCAGTTCTTC	CASSPSGLAFHEQFF
TRBV12-3/TRBV12-4	TRBD2	.	TRBJ2-4	TGTGCCAGCAGTTTTAGCGGGAGGGGAAACATTCAGTACTTC	CASSFSGRGNIQYF
TRBV13	TRBD2	.	TRBJ2-3	TGCGCCAGCAGCCAAGGCATATTGGCGGGAGTGGGAGATACGCAGTATTTT	CASSQGILAGVGDTQYF
TRBV30	TRBD2	many	TRBJ2-1	TGTGCCTGGGGGGGGGTAGCGGGGGGCTACAATGAGCAGTTCTTC	CAWGGVAGGYNEQFF
TRBV28	.	.	TRBJ1-1	TGTGCCACCTTCAGGGTCATTAACCCTGAAGCTTTCTTT	CATFRVINPEAFF
TRBV7-2	TRBD2	many	TRBJ2-5	TGTGCCAGCAGCCCAGCACAGCGGGGGGGTAAGGAGACCCAGTACTTC	CASSPAQRGGKETQYF
TRBV5-6	.	few	TRBJ2-1	TGTGCCAGCAGCTTTTTACAGCCCTACAATGAGCAGTTCTTC	CASSFLQPYNEQFF
TRBV11-3	TRBD1	many	TRBJ1-1	TGTGCCAGCAGCTCCTCTTCAGGGGGAGACACTGAAGCTTTCTTT	CASSSSSGGDTEAFF
TRBV19	.	many	TRBJ2-7	TGTGCCAGTAGTCACGGACGGAGGGACGAGCAGTACTTC	CASSHGRRDEQYF
TRBV30	TRBD1	many	TRBJ1-5	TGTGCCTACAAACAGGGGGAACAGCCCCAGCATTTT	CAYKQGEQPQHF
TRBV11-2	.	many	TRBJ2-7	TGTGCCAGCAGCGCCCAACGCGGAGGCACCTACGAGCAGTACTTC	CASSAQRGGTYEQYF
TRBV6-1	.	.	TRBJ2-7	TGTGCCAGCCTGCCGGACAGCCTCTACGAGCAGTACTTC	CASLPDSLYEQYF
TRBV12-3/TRBV12-4	TRBD2	few	TRBJ2-3	TGTGCCAGCACCATAGCGGGAGGAGTAGTAACAGATACGCAGTATTTT	CASTIAGGVVTDTQYF
TRBV7-3	TRBD2	.	TRBJ2-2	TGTGCCAGCAGCAAAAAGGGGAGCGGGAGACGCGACACCGGGGAGCTGTTTTTT	CASSKKGSGRRDTGELFF
TRBV20-1	TRBD2	.	TRBJ2-7	TGCAGTGCTAGAGGCGGGGGGGAGGACTACGAGCAGTACTTC	CSARGGGEDYEQYF
TRBV10-3	TRBD1	.	TRBJ2-7	TGTGCCATCAGGCCGGGACAGGGCTACGAGCAGTACTTC	CAIRPGQGYEQYF
TRBV15	.	.	TRBJ2-1	TGTGCCACCAGGGGCGGGACTGAGCAGTTCTTC	CATRGGTEQFF
TRBV3-1	.	many	TRBJ1-1	TGTGCCAGCAGCAGCCTTTGGGGGGCGGACACTGAAGCTTTCTTT	CASSSLWGADTEAFF
TRBV30	TRBD2	many	TRBJ2-1	TGTGCCTGGGTTATGTGGACTAGCGGGGGTAATGAGCAGTTCTTC	CAWVMWTSGGNEQFF
TRBV28	TRBD1	many	TRBJ1-1	TGTGCCAGCAGGAGGGGGACAGCGAACACTGAAGCTTTCTTT	CASRRGTANTEAFF
TRBV3-1	.	.	TRBJ1-6	TGTGCCAGCTCCCGGGGCGATTCACCCCTCCACTTT	CASSRGDSPLHF
TRBV12-3/TRBV12-4	TRBD1	many	TRBJ1-3	TGTGCCACCATTACAGGGGGAACGAGCTCTGGAAACACCATATATTTT	CATITGGTSSGNTIYF
TRBV6-5	.	many	TRBJ2-1	TGTGCCAGCAGTTACCGGCCAAAATACGATGAGCAGTTCTTC	CASSYRPKYDEQFF
TRBV3-1	.	.	TRBJ2-1	TGCGCCAGCAGCCAAGATGCGGGCTCCTACAATGAGCAGTTCTTC	CASSQDAGSYNEQFF
TRBV11-2	.	few	TRBJ1-2	TGTGCCAGCAGCGGTAACAGGGATGAGTATGGCTACACCTTC	CASSGNRDEYGYTF
TRBV28	TRBD2	many	TRBJ2-1	TGTGCCAGCAGTTTCGGGGACCGTAGCGGGTTAAATGAGCAGTTCTTC	CASSFGDRSGLNEQFF
TRBV28	.	many	TRBJ1-2	TGTGCCAGCAGTTTTCAGGGCAGAGGAGGCTACACCTTC	CASSFQGRGGYTF
TRBV20-1	TRBD1	.	TRBJ2-1	TGCAGTGCTCCCGGGACAGGGAAGAATGAGCAGTTCTTC	CSAPGTGKNEQFF
TRBV11-2	.	many	TRBJ1-1	TGTGCCAGCAGCTTAGGGACACCCAGTGACGCTTTCTTT	CASSLGTPSDAFF
TRBV4-2	.	few	TRBJ2-5	TGTGCCAGCAGCCAAGGTGGGGCGAACCAAGAGACCCAGTACTTC	CASSQGGANQETQYF
TRBV28	.	.	TRBJ1-6	TGTGCCAGCATCCCTTTCTATAATTCACCCCTCCACTTT	CASIPFYNSPLHF
TRBV30	.	many	TRBJ1-2	TGTGCCTGGAGTGTACTTAGGGGCTACACCTTC	CAWSVLRGYTF
TRBV28	TRBD1	.	TRBJ1-2	TGTGCCAGCAGACCGGGACAGGAAAATGGCTACACCTTC	CASRPGQENGYTF
TRBV9	.	few	TRBJ2-3	TGTGCCAGCAGTTACAGGGTTGGGGCAGATACGCAGTATTTT	CASSYRVGADTQYF
TRBV5-6	.	many	TRBJ1-2	TGTGCCAGCAGGTTCGGAGGGGGAGACTATGGCTACACCTTC	CASRFGGGDYGYTF
TRBV29-1	TRBD2	few	TRBJ2-1	TGCAGCGTTGAAGCAGCGGGAGCTTACAATGAGCAGTTCTTC	CSVEAAGAYNEQFF
TRBV5-1	.	many	TRBJ2-2	TGCGCCAGCAGCCAGGACGGGAACACCGGGGAGCTGTTTTTT	CASSQDGNTGELFF
TRBV4-3	.	few	TRBJ2-2	TGCGCCAGCAGCCAACGAGGAGGTTGGACCGGGGAGCTGTTTTTT	CASSQRGGWTGELFF
TRBV29-1	.	few	TRBJ1-4	TGCAGCGTTGCAGTGGGGACAAGGGGAAAACTGTTTTTT	CSVAVGTRGKLFF
TRBV5-1	.	many	TRBJ1-6	TGCGCCAGCAGCTTGCGTACAGGAAAGAATCATTCACCCCTCCACTTT	CASSLRTGKNHSPLHF